This T cell receptor beta chain originates from a study of blood T cell repertoires in COVID-19. Original processing notes: Cell counts per sample came from amplifying reference gene primers. TCRdb keeps only in-frame clones here, not all; method: immunoSEQ multiplex PCR. That table is the source of V, J and clone size, and D and trimming were worked out from the DNA. The table includes about 270,000 clones, around 90% detected once. Per germline, CDR1 SGHRS and CDR2 YFSETQ. The CDR3 sequence is 19 residues long. The V and J ends lost 4 bases and 6 bases, in that order; junction bases with no gene match: 18. Participants' own reports of clinical history determined their cohort assignment. During the 2 weeks before they entered the study, exposed participants had met someone with a PCR-confirmed or clinician-diagnosed COVID-19 case.

Sequencing was done on a sample of PBMCs or T cells enriched from blood (not recorded which). This TCR was recovered from a man aged 40-50 years who had been exposed to COVID-19. The chain employs TRBV5-1 and TRBJ2-4, with 11 bases lining up with TRBD2. The CDR3 protein is CASSPRFTRTSGPTNIQYF. CDR3 bases: TGCGCCAGCAGCCCTCGTTTCACCAGGACTAGCGGGCCCACAAACATTCAGTACTTC. Full variable domain (missing parts from reference TRBV5-1 and TRBJ2-4): KAGVTQTPRYLIKTRGQQVTLSCSPISGHRSVSWYQQTPGQGLQFLFEYFSETQRNKGNFPGRFSGRQFSNSRSEMNVSTLELGDSALYLCASSPRFTRTSGPTNIQYFGAGTRLSVL.